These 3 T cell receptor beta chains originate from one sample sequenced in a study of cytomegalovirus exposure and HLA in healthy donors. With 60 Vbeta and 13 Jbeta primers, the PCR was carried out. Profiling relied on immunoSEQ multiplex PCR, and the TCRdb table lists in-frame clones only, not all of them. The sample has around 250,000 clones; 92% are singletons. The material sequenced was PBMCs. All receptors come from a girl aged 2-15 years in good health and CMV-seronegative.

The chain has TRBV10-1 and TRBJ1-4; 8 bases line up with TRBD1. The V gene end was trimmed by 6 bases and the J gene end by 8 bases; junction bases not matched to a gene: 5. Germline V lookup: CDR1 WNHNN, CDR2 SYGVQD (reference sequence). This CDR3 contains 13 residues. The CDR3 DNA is TGCGCCAGCAGGGACAGGGTTGGAGAAAAACTGTTTTTT. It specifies CASRDRVGEKLFF.

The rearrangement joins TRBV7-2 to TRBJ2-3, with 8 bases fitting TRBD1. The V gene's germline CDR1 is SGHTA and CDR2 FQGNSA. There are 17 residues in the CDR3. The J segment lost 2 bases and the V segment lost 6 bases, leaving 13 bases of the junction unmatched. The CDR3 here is CASRWTGHLSATDTQYF. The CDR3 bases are TGTGCCAGCAGATGGACAGGGCACTTAAGCGCCACAGATACGCAGTATTTT. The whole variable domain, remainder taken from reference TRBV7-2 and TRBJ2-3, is GAGVSQSPSNKVTEKGKDVELRCDPISGHTALYWYRQSLGQGLEFLIYFQGNSAPDKSGLPSDRFSAERTGGSVSTLTIQRTQQEDSAVYLCASRWTGHLSATDTQYFGPGTRLTVL.

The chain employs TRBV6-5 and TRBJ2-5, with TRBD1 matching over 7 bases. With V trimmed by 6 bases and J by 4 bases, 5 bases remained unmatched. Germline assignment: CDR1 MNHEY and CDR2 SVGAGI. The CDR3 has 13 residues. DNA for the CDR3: TGTGCCAGCAGCACAGGGGTTCGAGAGACCCAGTACTTC. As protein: CASSTGVRETQYF.